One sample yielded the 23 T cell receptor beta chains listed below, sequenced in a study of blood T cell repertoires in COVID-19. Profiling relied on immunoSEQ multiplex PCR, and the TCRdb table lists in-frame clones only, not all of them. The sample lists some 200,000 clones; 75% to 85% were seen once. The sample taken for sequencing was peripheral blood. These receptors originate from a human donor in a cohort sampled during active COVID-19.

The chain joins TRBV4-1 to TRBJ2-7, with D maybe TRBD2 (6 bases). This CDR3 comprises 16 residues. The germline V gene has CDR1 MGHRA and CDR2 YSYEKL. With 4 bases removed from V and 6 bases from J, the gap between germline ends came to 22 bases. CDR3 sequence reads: CASSPTGGIVPGEQYF. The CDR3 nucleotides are TGCGCCAGCAGCCCAACTGGGGGGATCGTCCCTGGCGAGCAGTACTTC.

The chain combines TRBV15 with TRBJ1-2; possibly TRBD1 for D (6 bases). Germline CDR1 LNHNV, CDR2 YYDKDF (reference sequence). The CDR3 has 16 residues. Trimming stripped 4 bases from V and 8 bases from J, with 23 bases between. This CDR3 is CATSTKTGIPLGGYTF. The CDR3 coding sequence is TGTGCCACCAGCACAAAAACAGGGATACCGCTCGGAGGCTACACCTTC.

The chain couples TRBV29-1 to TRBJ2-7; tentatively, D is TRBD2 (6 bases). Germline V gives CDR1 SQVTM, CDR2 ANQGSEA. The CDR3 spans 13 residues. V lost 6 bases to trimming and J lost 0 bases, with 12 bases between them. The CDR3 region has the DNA TGCAGCGTCGGAGACGGGAGCTCCTACGAGCAGTACTTC. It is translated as CSVGDGSSYEQYF.

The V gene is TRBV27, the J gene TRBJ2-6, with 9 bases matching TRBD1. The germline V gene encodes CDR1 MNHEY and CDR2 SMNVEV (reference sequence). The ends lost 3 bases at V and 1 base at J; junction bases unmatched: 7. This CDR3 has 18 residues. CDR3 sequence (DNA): TGTGCCAGCAGTTTTGGGGGGACAGGGCTTTCTGGGGCCAACGTCCTGACTTTC. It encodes CASSFGGTGLSGANVLTF.

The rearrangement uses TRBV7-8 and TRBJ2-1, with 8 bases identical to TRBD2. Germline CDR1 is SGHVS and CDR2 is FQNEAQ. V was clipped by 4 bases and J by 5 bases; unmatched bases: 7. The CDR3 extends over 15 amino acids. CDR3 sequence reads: CASSSSGTRNNEQFF. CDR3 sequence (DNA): TGTGCCAGCAGCTCCTCCGGGACTAGGAACAATGAGCAGTTCTTC.

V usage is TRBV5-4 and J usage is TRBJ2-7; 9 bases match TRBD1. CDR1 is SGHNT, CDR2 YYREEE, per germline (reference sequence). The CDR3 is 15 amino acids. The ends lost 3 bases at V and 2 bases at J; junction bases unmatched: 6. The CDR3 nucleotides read TGTGCCAGCAGCTGGGAAGACAGGGGGACCTACGAGCAGTACTTC. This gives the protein CASSWEDRGTYEQYF.

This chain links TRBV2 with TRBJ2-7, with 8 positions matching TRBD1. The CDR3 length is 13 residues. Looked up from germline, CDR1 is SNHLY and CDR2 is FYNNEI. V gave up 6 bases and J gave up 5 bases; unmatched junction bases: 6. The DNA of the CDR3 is TGTGCCAGCAGAGGACAGGGCGCTGACGAGCAGTACTTC. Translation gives CASRGQGADEQYF.

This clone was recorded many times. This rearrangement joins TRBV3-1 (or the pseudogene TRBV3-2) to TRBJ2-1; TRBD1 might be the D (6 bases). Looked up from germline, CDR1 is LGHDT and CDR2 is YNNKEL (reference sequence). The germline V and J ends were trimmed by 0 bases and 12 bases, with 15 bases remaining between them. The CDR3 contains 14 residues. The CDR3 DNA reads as TGTGCCAGCAGCCAAGAGAACAGGGCAGCCCGGCAGTTCTTC. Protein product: CASSQENRAARQFF.

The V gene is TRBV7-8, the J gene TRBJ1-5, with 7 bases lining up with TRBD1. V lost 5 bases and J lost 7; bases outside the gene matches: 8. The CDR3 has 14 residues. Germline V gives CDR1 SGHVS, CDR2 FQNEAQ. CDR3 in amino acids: CASSHGRGEQPQHF. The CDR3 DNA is TGTGCCAGCAGCCACGGCAGGGGGGAACAGCCCCAGCATTTT.

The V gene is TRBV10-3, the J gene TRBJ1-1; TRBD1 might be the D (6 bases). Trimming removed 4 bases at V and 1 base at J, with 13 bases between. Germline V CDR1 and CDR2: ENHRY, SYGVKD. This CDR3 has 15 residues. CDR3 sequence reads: CAISVNREGNTEAFF. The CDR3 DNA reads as TGTGCCATCAGTGTAAACAGGGAAGGGAACACTGAAGCTTTCTTT.

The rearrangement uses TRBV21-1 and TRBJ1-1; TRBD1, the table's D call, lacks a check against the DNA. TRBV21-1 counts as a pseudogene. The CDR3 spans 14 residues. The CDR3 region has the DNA TGTGCCAGCAGCAGTCCCCGGGACAGTACTGAAGCTTTCTTT. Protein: CASSSPRDSTEAFF.

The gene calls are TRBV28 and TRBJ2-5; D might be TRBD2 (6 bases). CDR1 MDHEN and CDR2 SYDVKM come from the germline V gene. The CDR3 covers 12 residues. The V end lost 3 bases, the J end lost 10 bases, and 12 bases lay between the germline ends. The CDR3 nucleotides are TGTGCCAGCAGTTTCTCCCAGGGAGGCCAGTACTTC. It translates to CASSFSQGGQYF.

The CDR3 loop reads CATSTTGGSREQYF. The CDR3, as DNA: TGTGCCACCAGCACGACAGGGGGCTCTCGGGAGCAGTACTTC. V usage is TRBV15 and J usage is TRBJ2-7, with 10 bases matching TRBD1. V gave up 4 bases and J gave up 7 bases; unmatched junction bases: 7. The CDR3 length is 14 residues. Germline V gene sequence: CDR1 LNHNV, CDR2 YYDKDF (reference sequence).

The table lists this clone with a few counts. The CDR3: CASRFSTSGFYNEQFF. CDR3 in DNA: TGCGCCAGCAGGTTCTCGACTAGCGGATTCTACAATGAGCAGTTCTTC. This chain joins TRBV5-1 and TRBJ2-1; 9 bases are a match to TRBD2. This CDR3 has 16 amino acids. The V and J ends lost 5 bases and 3 bases, in that order; junction bases with no gene match: 9. CDR1 and CDR2 (germline): SGHRS, YFSETQ.

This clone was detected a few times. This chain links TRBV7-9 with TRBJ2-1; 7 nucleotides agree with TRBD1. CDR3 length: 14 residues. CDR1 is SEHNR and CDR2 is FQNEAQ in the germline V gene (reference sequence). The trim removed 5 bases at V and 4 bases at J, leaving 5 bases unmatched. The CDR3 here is CASSLGTAYNEQFF. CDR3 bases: TGTGCCAGCAGCCTCGGGACAGCTTACAATGAGCAGTTCTTC. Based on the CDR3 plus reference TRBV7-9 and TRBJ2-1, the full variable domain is DTGVSQNPRHKITKRGQNVTFRCDPISEHNRLYWYRQTLGQGPEFLTYFQNEAQLEKSRLLSDRFSAERPKGSFSTLEIQRTEQGDSAMYLCASSLGTAYNEQFFGPGTRLTVL.

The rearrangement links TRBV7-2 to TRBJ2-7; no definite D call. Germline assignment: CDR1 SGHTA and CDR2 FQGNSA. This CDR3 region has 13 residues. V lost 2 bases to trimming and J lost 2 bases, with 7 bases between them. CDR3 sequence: CASSLYSPYEQYF. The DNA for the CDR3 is TGTGCCAGCAGCTTATACAGTCCCTACGAGCAGTACTTC.

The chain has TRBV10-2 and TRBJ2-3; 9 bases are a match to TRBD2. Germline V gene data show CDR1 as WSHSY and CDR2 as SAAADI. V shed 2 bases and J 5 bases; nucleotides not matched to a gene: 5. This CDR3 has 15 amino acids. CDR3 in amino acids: CASSEASGALDTQYF. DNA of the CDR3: TGCGCCAGCAGTGAGGCTAGCGGGGCCCTAGATACGCAGTATTTT.

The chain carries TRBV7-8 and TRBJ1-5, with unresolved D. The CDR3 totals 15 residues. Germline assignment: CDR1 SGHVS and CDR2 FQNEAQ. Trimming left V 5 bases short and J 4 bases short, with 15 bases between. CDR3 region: CASSPLRGRNQPQHF. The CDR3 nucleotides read TGTGCCAGCAGCCCCCTCCGGGGAAGGAATCAGCCCCAGCATTTT.

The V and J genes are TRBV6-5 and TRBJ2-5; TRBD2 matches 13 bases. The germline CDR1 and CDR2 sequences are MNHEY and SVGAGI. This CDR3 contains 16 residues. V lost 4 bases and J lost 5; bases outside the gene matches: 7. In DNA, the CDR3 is TGTGCCAGCAGTTGGACTAGCGGGAGCCCGGGGGAGACCCAGTACTTC. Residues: CASSWTSGSPGETQYF.

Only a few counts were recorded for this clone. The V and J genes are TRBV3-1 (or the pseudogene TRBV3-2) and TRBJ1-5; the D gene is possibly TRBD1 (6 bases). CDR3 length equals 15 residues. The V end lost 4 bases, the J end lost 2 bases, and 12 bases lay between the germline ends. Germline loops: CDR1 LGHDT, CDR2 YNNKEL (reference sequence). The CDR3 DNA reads TGTGCCAGCAGCCCAGGGGCGTCTGGCAATCAGCCCCAGCATTTT. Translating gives CASSPGASGNQPQHF.

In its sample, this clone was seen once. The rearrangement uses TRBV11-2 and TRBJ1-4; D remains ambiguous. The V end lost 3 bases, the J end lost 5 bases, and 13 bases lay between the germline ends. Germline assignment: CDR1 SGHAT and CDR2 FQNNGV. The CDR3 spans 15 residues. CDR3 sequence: CASSFGRGGNEKLFF. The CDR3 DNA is TGTGCCAGCAGCTTTGGTAGAGGAGGAAATGAAAAACTGTTTTTT.

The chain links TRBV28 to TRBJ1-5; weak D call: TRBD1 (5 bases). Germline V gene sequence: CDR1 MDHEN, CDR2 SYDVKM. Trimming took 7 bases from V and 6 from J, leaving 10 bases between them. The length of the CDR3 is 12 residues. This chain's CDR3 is CASTLGGQPQHF. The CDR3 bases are TGTGCCAGCACTTTGGGGGGTCAGCCCCAGCATTTT.

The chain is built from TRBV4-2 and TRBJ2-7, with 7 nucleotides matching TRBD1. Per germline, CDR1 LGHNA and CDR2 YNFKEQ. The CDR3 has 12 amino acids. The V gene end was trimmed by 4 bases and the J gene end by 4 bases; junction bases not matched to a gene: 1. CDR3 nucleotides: TGTGCCAGCAGCCGGACAGGATACGAGCAGTACTTC. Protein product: CASSRTGYEQYF.